These 5 T cell receptor beta chains came from one sample sequenced in a study of cytomegalovirus exposure and HLA in healthy donors (dated by TCRdb to the late 2010s). Receptor libraries were prepared by the immunoSEQ multiplex PCR assay. For the multiplex PCR, a mixture combining 60 forward primers for TCR Vbeta segments and 13 reverse primers for TCR Jbeta segments was used. The source is immuneACCESS, and TCRdb retained only in-frame sequences with V and J called. Part of the clones is not carried over; for the studies checked, unresolved V genes explain less than half of this, and the remainder is unexplained. The sample table records under 130,000 clones; 74% of these occur just once. More than 2% of the sample belongs to the ten largest clones. The source material was PBMCs. These receptors came from a man in his forties or fifties in good health and CMV-seropositive.

V usage is TRBV10-3 and J usage is TRBJ2-7; 7 bases align to TRBD2. J lost 7 bases, V lost 7 bases, and 7 bases had no gene match. CDR1 ENHRY and CDR2 SYGVKD come from the germline V gene. CDR3 length: 12 residues. CDR3 nucleotide sequence: TGTGCCATCAATGGCGGGAGAGGAGAGCAGTACTTC. Protein sequence: CAINGGRGEQYF.

The chain employs TRBV5-1 and TRBJ2-1; 8 positions match TRBD2. In germline, CDR1 is SGHRS, CDR2 YFSETQ. This CDR3 region has 16 residues. V lost 3 bases and J lost 4; bases outside the gene matches: 9. For the CDR3, the DNA is TGCGCCAGCAGCTCGGGGGGGACGGGGATTTACAATGAGCAGTTCTTC. Translating it yields CASSSGGTGIYNEQFF.

J is TRBJ2-1 and V is TRBV5-6, with 8 bases that match TRBD1. CDR1 is SGHDT, CDR2 YYEEEE, per germline. V lost 0 bases to trimming and J lost 5 bases; unmatched junction nucleotides: 4. This CDR3 contains 15 residues. The CDR3: CASSLGTGFNNEQFF. CDR3 sequence (DNA): TGTGCCAGCAGCTTGGGGACAGGGTTTAACAATGAGCAGTTCTTC.

The gene calls are TRBV28 and TRBJ1-1; no definite D call. The CDR3 length is 12 residues. V was trimmed by 7 bases and J by 7 bases, leaving 13 bases between them. The V gene's germline CDR1 is MDHEN and CDR2 SYDVKM. The CDR3 bases are TGTGCCAGCATCTTAGGACGGGGTGAAGCTTTCTTT. Amino acids: CASILGRGEAFF. The whole variable domain, remainder taken from reference TRBV28 and TRBJ1-1, is DVKVTQSSRYLVKRTGEKVFLECVQDMDHENMFWYRQDPGLGLRLIYFSYDVKMKEKGDIPEGYSVSREKKERFSLILESASTNQTSMYLCASILGRGEAFFGQGTRLTVV.

This chain connects TRBV5-1 to TRBJ1-2, with D possibly being TRBD1 (6 bases). The CDR3 has 15 amino acids. Trimming shortened V by 0 bases and J by 0 bases, and 9 bases separated the two germline ends. Germline CDR1 and CDR2: SGHRS and YFSETQ. The CDR3 sequence: CASSLGAGANYGYTF. As DNA, the CDR3 is TGCGCCAGCAGCTTGGGGGCAGGGGCTAACTATGGCTACACCTTC.